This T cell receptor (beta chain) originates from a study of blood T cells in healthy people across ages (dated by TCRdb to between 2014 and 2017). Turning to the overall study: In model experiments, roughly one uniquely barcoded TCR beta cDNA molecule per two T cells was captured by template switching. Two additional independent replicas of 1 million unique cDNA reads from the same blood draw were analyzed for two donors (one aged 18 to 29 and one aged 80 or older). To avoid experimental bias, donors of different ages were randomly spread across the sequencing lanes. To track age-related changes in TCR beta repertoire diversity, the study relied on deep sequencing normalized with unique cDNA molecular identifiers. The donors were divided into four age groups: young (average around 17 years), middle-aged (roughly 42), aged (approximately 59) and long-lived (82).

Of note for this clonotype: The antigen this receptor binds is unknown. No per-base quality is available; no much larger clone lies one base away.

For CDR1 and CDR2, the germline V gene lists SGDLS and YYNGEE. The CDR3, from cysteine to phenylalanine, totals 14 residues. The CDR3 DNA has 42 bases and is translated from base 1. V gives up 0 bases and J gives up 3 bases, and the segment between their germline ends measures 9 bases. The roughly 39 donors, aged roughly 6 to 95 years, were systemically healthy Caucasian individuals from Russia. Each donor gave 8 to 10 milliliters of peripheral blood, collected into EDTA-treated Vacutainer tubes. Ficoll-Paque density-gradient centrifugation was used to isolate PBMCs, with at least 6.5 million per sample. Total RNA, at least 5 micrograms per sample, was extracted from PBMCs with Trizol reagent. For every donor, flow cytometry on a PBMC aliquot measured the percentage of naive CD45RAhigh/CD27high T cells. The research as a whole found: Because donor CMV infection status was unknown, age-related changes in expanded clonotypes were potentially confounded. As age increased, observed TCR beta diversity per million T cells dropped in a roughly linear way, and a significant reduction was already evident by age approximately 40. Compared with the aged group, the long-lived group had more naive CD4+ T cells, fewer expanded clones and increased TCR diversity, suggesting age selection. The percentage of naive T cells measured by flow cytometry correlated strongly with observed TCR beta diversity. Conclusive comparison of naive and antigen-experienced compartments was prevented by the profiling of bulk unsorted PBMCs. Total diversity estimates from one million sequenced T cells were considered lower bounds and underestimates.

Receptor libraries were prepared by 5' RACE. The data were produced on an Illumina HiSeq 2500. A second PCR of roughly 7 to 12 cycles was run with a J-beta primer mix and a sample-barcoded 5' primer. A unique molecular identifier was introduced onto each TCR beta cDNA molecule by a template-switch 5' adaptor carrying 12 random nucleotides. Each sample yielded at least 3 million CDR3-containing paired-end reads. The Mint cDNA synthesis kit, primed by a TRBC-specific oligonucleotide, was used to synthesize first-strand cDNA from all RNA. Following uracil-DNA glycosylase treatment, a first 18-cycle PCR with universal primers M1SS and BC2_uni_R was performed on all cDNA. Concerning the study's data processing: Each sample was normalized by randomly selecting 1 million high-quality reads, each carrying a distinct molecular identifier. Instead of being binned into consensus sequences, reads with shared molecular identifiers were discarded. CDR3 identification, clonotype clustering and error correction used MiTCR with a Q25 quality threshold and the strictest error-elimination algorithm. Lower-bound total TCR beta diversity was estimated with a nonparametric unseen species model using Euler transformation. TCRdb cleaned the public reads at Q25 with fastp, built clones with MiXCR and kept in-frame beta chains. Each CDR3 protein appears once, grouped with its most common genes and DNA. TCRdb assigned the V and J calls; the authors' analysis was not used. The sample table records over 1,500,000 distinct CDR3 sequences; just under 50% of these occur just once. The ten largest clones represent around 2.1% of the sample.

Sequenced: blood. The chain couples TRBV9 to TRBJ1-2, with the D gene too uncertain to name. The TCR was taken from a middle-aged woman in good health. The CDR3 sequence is CASSVEARHYGYTF. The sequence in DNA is TGTGCCAGCAGCGTAGAGGCCAGGCACTATGGCTACACCTTC.